This T cell receptor (beta chain) was found in a study of blood T cell repertoires in COVID-19. Whole-study context: The United States, Italy and Spain were the sources of the acute and convalescent COVID-19 samples.

Individuals aged about 18 to 100 years were recruited from roughly 23 US areas. Participants had their cohort set by participant-reported clinical history. Profiling relied on immunoSEQ multiplex PCR, and the TCRdb table lists in-frame clones only, not all of them. Found here are around 190,000 clones, about 87% of them singletons; the top ten hold 10% to 13%. The clonotype originates from a man aged 18 to 30 with acute COVID-19. Sequences were obtained from PBMCs or T cells enriched from blood (not recorded which).

The CDR3: CASSFRQGTEAFF. The CDR3 DNA reads as TGTGCCAGCAGCTTCAGGCAGGGTACTGAAGCTTTCTTT. This chain joins TRBV13 and TRBJ1-1; D may be TRBD1 (5 bases). The CDR3 loop spans 13 amino acids. Between the trimmed V and J ends, which lost 3 bases and 5 bases, there was a span of 10 bases. The V gene's germline CDR1 is PRHDT and CDR2 FYEKMQ (reference sequence).